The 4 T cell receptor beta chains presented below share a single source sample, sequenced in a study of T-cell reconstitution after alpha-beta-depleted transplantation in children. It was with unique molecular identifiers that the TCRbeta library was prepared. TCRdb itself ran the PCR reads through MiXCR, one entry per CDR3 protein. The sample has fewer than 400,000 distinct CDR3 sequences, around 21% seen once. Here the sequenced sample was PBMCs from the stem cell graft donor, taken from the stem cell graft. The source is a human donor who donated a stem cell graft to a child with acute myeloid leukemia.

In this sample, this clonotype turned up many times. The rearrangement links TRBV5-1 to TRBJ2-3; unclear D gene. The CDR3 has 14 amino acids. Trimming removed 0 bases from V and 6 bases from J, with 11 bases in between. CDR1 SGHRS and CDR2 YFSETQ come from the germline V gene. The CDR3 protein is CASSLEPPPDTQYF. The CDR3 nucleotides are TGCGCCAGCAGCTTGGAACCCCCCCCGGATACGCAGTATTTT.

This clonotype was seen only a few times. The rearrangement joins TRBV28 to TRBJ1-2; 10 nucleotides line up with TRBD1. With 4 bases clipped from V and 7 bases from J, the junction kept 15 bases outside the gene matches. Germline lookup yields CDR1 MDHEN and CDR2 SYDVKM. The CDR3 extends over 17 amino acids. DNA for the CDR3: TGTGCCAGCAGTTACGGGACAGGGGACGGGCCTTCGGGTGGCTACACCTTC. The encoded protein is CASSYGTGDGPSGGYTF.

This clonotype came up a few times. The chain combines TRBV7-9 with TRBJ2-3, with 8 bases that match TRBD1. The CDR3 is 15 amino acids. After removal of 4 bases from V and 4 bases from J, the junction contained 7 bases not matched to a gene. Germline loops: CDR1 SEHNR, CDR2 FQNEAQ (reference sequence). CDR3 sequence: CASSSRDRLSDTQYF. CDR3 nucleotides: TGTGCCAGCAGCTCCCGGGACAGGTTGTCAGATACGCAGTATTTT.

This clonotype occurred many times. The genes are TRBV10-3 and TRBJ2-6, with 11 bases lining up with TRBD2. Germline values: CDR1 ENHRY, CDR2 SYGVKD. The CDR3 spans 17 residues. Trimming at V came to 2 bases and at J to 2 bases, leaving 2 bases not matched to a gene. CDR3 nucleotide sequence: TGTGCCATCAGTGAGACTAGCGGGAGAACTGGGGCCAACGTCCTGACTTTC. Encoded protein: CAISETSGRTGANVLTF.